A single sample gave rise to the 32 T cell receptor beta chains below, sequenced in a study of OX40 agonist ivuxolimab in advanced cancers. Clones were read by immunoSEQ multiplex PCR, and TCRdb kept only the in-frame ones, dropping some. Found here are roughly 11,000 clones, over 80% of them singletons; the top ten hold about 9.4%. Source: CD4+ or CD8+ T cells sorted from blood, taken in a trial of the OX40 agonist ivuxolimab. The receptors were gathered from an adult with an advanced solid tumor such as melanoma, head and neck, liver or kidney cancer.

This rearrangement joins TRBV4-3 to TRBJ1-5; D is unresolved. This CDR3 comprises 15 residues. Trimming took off 0 bases at V and 3 bases at J, with 9 bases between the two ends. Germline V lookup: CDR1 LGHNA, CDR2 YSLEER. CDR3 sequence: CASSQDRQSNQPQHF. The CDR3 DNA reads as TGCGCCAGCAGCCAAGATCGTCAGTCCAATCAGCCCCAGCATTTT.

In this sample, this clone turned up once. Relative to the germline gene, one junction end is altered; a read error may explain this. Other nucleotide sequences in the sample specify the same CDR3. V usage is TRBV7-6 and J usage is TRBJ2-2, with TRBD2 as a possible D gene (5 bases). The germline V gene has CDR1 SGHVS and CDR2 FNYEAQ. This CDR3 is 12 amino acids long. In nucleotides, the CDR3 is TGTGCCAGCAGCTTAGGTTCCGGGGAACTGTTTTTT. This codes for CASSLGSGELFF.

This chain connects TRBV7-3 to TRBJ2-1, with D uncertain. Germline V gene sequence: CDR1 SGHTA, CDR2 FQGTGA. V shed 0 bases and J shed 5 bases, with 8 bases lying between them. The CDR3 covers 14 residues. DNA of the CDR3: TGTGCCAGCAGCTTAACAGACGAAGACAATGAGCAGTTCTTC. Its protein is CASSLTDEDNEQFF.

V gene TRBV4-2 combines with J gene TRBJ2-3, with 11 bases matching TRBD2. This CDR3 spans 17 amino acids. V was pared by 2 bases and J by 1 base, with 5 bases of the junction left unmatched. CDR1 LGHNA and CDR2 YNFKEQ come from the germline V gene. CDR3 DNA sequence: TGTGCCAGCAGCCAACCGGGACTAGCGGACGGCACAGATACGCAGTATTTT. It specifies CASSQPGLADGTDTQYF.

The V call is TRBV7-6, the J call TRBJ2-1; D is unclear. Germline V gene lookup returns CDR1 SGHVS and CDR2 FNYEAQ. V was trimmed by 2 bases and J by 3 bases, leaving 8 bases between them. The CDR3 runs to 14 residues. The CDR3 sequence is CASSLTQFYNEQFF. The CDR3 coding sequence is TGTGCCAGCAGCTTAACCCAGTTCTACAATGAGCAGTTCTTC. The whole variable domain, filled in from reference TRBV7-6 and TRBJ2-1, reads GAGVSQSPRYKVTKRGQDVALRCDPISGHVSLYWYRQALGQGPEFLTYFNYEAQQDKSGLPNDRFSAERPEGSISTLTIQRTEQRDSAMYRCASSLTQFYNEQFFGPGTRLTVL.

The rearrangement uses TRBV27 and TRBJ2-1, with 7 bases matching TRBD2. V lost 3 bases and J lost 4; bases outside the gene matches: 6. The CDR3 totals 15 residues. From germline, CDR1 is MNHEY and CDR2 SMNVEV (reference sequence). As DNA, the CDR3 is TGTGCCAGCAGTTTGAGTGCTAGCGGATACAATGAGCAGTTCTTC. Its translation is CASSLSASGYNEQFF.

The chain has TRBV9 and TRBJ2-4, with D perhaps matching TRBD2 (7 bases). Trimming took 3 bases from V and 6 from J, leaving 19 bases between them. The CDR3 runs to 16 residues. CDR1 and CDR2 from the germline V gene are SGDLS and YYNGEE. CDR3 sequence reads: CASSDLGGGPRNIQYF. The CDR3 DNA reads TGTGCCAGCAGCGACTTAGGGGGGGGTCCCCGAAACATTCAGTACTTC.

This clone has a single count. The V gene is TRBV18, the J gene TRBJ2-7; D tentatively fits TRBD1 or TRBD2 (5 bases each). CDR3 length equals 11 residues. Germline V CDR1 and CDR2: KGHSH, LQKENI. V gave up 5 bases and J gave up 4 bases, with 6 bases separating them. The CDR3 spells CASSGGYEQYF. CDR3 nucleotides: TGTGCCAGCTCAGGGGGTTACGAGCAGTACTTC.

The chain couples TRBV29-1 to TRBJ2-1; 12 bases agree with TRBD1. V shed 3 bases and J 2 bases; nucleotides not matched to a gene: 5. The CDR3 has 16 residues. The V gene's germline CDR1 is SQVTM and CDR2 ANQGSEA. The CDR3: CSVDGDRGLTYNEQFF. CDR3 DNA: TGCAGCGTTGATGGGGACAGGGGGCTAACCTACAATGAGCAGTTCTTC.

J is TRBJ2-3 and V is TRBV7-9; a possible D gene is TRBD2 (6 bases). The CDR3 spans 14 residues. Germline V gene sequence: CDR1 SEHNR, CDR2 FQNEAQ (reference sequence). The V end lost 1 base, the J end lost 5 bases, and 10 bases lay between the germline ends. The CDR3 region is CASSLGGALDTQYF. As DNA, the CDR3 is TGTGCCAGCAGCTTAGGCGGGGCACTAGATACGCAGTATTTT.

The chain combines TRBV7-3 with TRBJ2-1; the match to TRBD2 covers 10 bases. With V trimmed by 4 bases and J by 4 bases, 4 bases remained unmatched. Germline V gene lookup returns CDR1 SGHTA and CDR2 FQGTGA. The CDR3 contains 15 residues. The CDR3 nucleotides are TGTGCCAGCAGCTCAATAGCGGGAGGATACAATGAGCAGTTCTTC. Encoded protein: CASSSIAGGYNEQFF.

This chain joins TRBV7-6 and TRBJ2-7; TRBD1 matches 7 bases. Germline CDR1 reads SGHVS; CDR2 reads FNYEAQ. V dropped 5 bases and J dropped 11; count of bases not matched to a gene: 12. CDR3 length equals 13 residues. DNA of the CDR3: TGTGCCAGCAGCCCGACAGGGTTCGAACCGGAGTACTTC. The encoded protein is CASSPTGFEPEYF.

The chain employs TRBV28 and TRBJ1-1, with D hard to call. V lost 3 bases to trimming and J lost 0 bases, with 11 bases between them. CDR1 is MDHEN, CDR2 SYDVKM, per germline. CDR3 size: 15 residues. CDR3 protein: CASSFFNRLNTEAFF. CDR3 bases: TGTGCCAGCAGTTTTTTCAACCGACTGAACACTGAAGCTTTCTTT.

The rearrangement uses TRBV5-6 and TRBJ2-1; 11 positions agree with TRBD2. Germline assignment: CDR1 SGHDT and CDR2 YYEEEE. Germline trimming cut 0 bases from V and 6 bases from J; bases unmatched to any gene: 5. The CDR3 consists of 16 residues. CDR3 DNA: TGTGCCAGCAGCTTGGCTTTAGCGGGAGGGTTCAATGAGCAGTTCTTC. Translated, it gives CASSLALAGGFNEQFF.

This clone was observed a few times. This chain uses TRBV4-2 with TRBJ1-1; unclear D gene. The V end was cut by 4 bases, the J end by 5 bases, with 14 bases between. CDR3 length equals 14 residues. Germline V gene lookup returns CDR1 LGHNA and CDR2 YNFKEQ. CDR3 region: CASSPGSIGTEAFF. The CDR3 nucleotides are TGTGCCAGCAGCCCAGGTTCAATAGGGACTGAAGCTTTCTTT.

V gene TRBV27 combines with J gene TRBJ2-7, with D possibly being TRBD2 (6 bases). The CDR3 loop spans 12 amino acids. Trimming removed 6 bases at V and 7 bases at J, with 13 bases between. Germline CDR1 and CDR2: MNHEY and SMNVEV (reference sequence). CDR3 sequence (DNA): TGTGCCAGCAGCCCGGGGACTCTAGAGCAGTACTTC. Protein sequence: CASSPGTLEQYF.

The rearrangement uses TRBV28 and TRBJ1-4; D unclear. CDR1 MDHEN and CDR2 SYDVKM come from the germline V gene. The CDR3 has 11 residues. Trimming left V 3 bases short and J 6 bases short, with 2 bases between. The DNA of the CDR3 is TGTGCCAGCAGTTTGGATGAAAAACTGTTTTTT. This sequence encodes CASSLDEKLFF.

J is TRBJ2-1 and V is TRBV6-5, with TRBD2 matching 7 bases. Trimming took 2 bases from V and 9 from J; bases not matched to a gene: 7. CDR1 MNHEY and CDR2 SVGAGI come from the germline V gene. This CDR3 is built from 14 residues. The CDR3 loop reads CASSYVGSGGEQFF. The CDR3 DNA follows: TGTGCCAGCAGTTACGTCGGGTCGGGAGGTGAGCAGTTCTTC.

The chain employs TRBV28 and TRBJ2-1; perhaps TRBD2 as D (6 bases). Trimming shortened V by 6 bases and J by 2 bases, and 14 bases separated the two germline ends. The CDR3 contains 15 residues. Germline CDR1 and CDR2: MDHEN and SYDVKM. The CDR3 DNA is TGTGCCAGCAGACAAGGGACTTCTACCTACAATGAGCAGTTCTTC. The encoded protein is CASRQGTSTYNEQFF.

The rearrangement links TRBV25-1 to TRBJ2-7; no clear D gene. This CDR3 spans 10 amino acids. Germline CDR1 reads MGHDK; CDR2 reads SYGVNS. The V and J ends lost 9 bases and 6 bases respectively, with 9 bases between them. The chain's CDR3 is CASGASEQYF. The CDR3 DNA follows: TGTGCCAGTGGTGCGTCCGAGCAGTACTTC.

The chain employs TRBV15 and TRBJ2-7, with D perhaps TRBD2 (6 bases). The V end lost 4 bases, the J end lost 5 bases, and 21 bases lay between the germline ends. CDR1 is LNHNV, CDR2 YYDKDF, per germline (reference sequence). This CDR3 region has 16 residues. This CDR3 is CATSTGYGGEYDEQYF. CDR3 nucleotide sequence: TGTGCCACCAGCACCGGTTACGGGGGAGAGTACGACGAGCAGTACTTC.

The rearrangement links TRBV28 to TRBJ1-2; possible D gene TRBD1, 6 bases. The CDR3 spans 12 residues. Between the trimmed V and J ends, which lost 3 bases and 10 bases, there was a span of 12 bases. Germline V gene lookup returns CDR1 MDHEN and CDR2 SYDVKM. The CDR3 sequence: CASSFRGTLYTF. The CDR3 nucleotides read TGTGCCAGCAGTTTTCGTGGGACACTCTACACCTTC.

The J gene is TRBJ2-7, the V gene TRBV28, with 10 bases fitting TRBD2. The V segment lost 3 bases and the J segment 2 bases; nucleotides outside the gene matches: 7. CDR1 is MDHEN and CDR2 is SYDVKM in the germline V gene. The CDR3 spans 16 residues. In nucleotides, the CDR3 is TGTGCCAGCAGTTTCCTAGCGGGAGTACGGGCCTACGAGCAGTACTTC. Translated, it gives CASSFLAGVRAYEQYF.

The V and J genes are TRBV28 and TRBJ2-5; 8 positions agree with TRBD2. The CDR3 loop spans 15 amino acids. The junction had 10 bases not matched to a gene; V was cut back by 6 bases and J by 4 bases. Germline values: CDR1 MDHEN, CDR2 SYDVKM. The CDR3 sequence: CASSPQREWVETQYF. In nucleotides, the CDR3 is TGTGCCAGCAGCCCACAGCGGGAGTGGGTAGAGACCCAGTACTTC.

To note about this clone: This specimen includes other DNA sequences encoding the same CDR3. The rearrangement links TRBV4-3 to TRBJ2-5; D uncertain. The CDR3 totals 13 residues. V was clipped by 0 bases and J by 2 bases, with 4 bases between them. Germline CDR1 reads LGHNA; CDR2 reads YSLEER. The CDR3: CASSQEVQETQYF. Here the CDR3 DNA reads TGCGCCAGCAGCCAAGAAGTTCAAGAGACCCAGTACTTC.

This chain connects TRBV14 to TRBJ2-2, with D hard to call. Germline CDR1 SGHDN, CDR2 FVKESK. V was pared by 1 base and J by 0 bases, with 9 bases between. The CDR3 extends over 16 amino acids. The CDR3 protein is CASSQVRGPNTGELFF. DNA for the CDR3: TGTGCCAGCAGCCAAGTACGTGGACCGAACACCGGGGAGCTGTTTTTT.

V gene TRBV5-6 combines with J gene TRBJ2-7; possibly TRBD2 for D (6 bases). Germline CDR1 reads SGHDT; CDR2 reads YYEEEE. Trimming removed 4 bases from V and 6 bases from J, with 23 bases in between. The CDR3 is 16 residues long. The CDR3 DNA sequence: TGTGCCAGCAGCCTGACCTCCGGGACTTATAATATCGAGCAGTACTTC. Translation gives CASSLTSGTYNIEQYF.

This clone showed up just a few times. This chain links TRBV11-2 with TRBJ2-7; 9 bases align to TRBD1. The CDR3 spans 19 residues. Germline V lookup: CDR1 SGHAT, CDR2 FQNNGV. Trimming removed 4 bases from V and 1 base from J; junction bases left unmatched: 17. CDR3 region: CASSSNRGPADSRSYEQYF. DNA for the CDR3: TGTGCCAGCAGCTCAAACAGGGGGCCGGCCGACTCCAGGTCCTACGAGCAGTACTTC.

DNA of the CDR3: TGCGCCAGCAGCCAAGCCCCCATGGATTCACCCCTCCACTTT. It translates to CASSQAPMDSPLHF. The chain has TRBV4-3 and TRBJ1-6; D remains unclear. Trimming pared 1 base from V and 8 bases from J, leaving 9 bases between. Germline V gene lookup returns CDR1 LGHNA and CDR2 YSLEER. This CDR3 comprises 14 residues.

V and J are TRBV28 and TRBJ2-7; D not certain. The CDR3 is 12 amino acids. The V end lost 8 bases, the J end lost 0 bases, and 8 bases lay between the germline ends. The germline V gene has CDR1 MDHEN and CDR2 SYDVKM. CDR3 loop: CASQGNSYEQYF. The CDR3 bases are TGTGCCAGCCAAGGGAACTCCTACGAGCAGTACTTC.

This sequence joins TRBV27 and TRBJ2-1; 10 bases agree with TRBD2. Germline CDR1 and CDR2: MNHEY and SMNVEV (reference sequence). V trimming: 5 bases; J trimming: 4 bases; junction bases outside the gene matches: 5. The CDR3 covers 15 residues. The CDR3 loop is CASSQLAGAYNEQFF. The CDR3 DNA is TGTGCCAGCAGTCAGCTAGCGGGGGCTTACAATGAGCAGTTCTTC.

The rearrangement links TRBV7-3 to TRBJ2-1; D remains ambiguous. The germline V gene has CDR1 SGHTA and CDR2 FQGTGA. This CDR3 spans 12 amino acids. Deletions cut 5 bases from V and 10 bases from J, with 12 bases between. The CDR3 nucleotides are TGTGCCAGCAGCCTCTCAGTAGGGGAGCAGTTCTTC. Translation: CASSLSVGEQFF. Based on the CDR3 plus reference TRBV7-3 and TRBJ2-1, the full variable domain is GAGVSQTPSNKVTEKGKYVELRCDPISGHTALYWYRQSLGQGPEFLIYFQGTGAADDSGLPNDRFFAVRPEGSVSTLKIQRTERGDSAVYLCASSLSVGEQFFGPGTRLTVL.